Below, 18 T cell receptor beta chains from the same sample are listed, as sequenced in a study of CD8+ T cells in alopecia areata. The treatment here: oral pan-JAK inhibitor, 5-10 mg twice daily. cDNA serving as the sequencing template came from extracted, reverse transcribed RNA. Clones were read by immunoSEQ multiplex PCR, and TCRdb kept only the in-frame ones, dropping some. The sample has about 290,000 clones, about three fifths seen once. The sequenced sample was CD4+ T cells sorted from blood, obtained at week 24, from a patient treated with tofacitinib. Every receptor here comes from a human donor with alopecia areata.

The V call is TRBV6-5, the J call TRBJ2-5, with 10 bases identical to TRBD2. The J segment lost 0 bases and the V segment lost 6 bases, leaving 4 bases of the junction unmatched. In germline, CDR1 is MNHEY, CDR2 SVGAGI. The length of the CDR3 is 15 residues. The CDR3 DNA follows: TGTGCCAGCAGCGCTAGCGGGGGTCACCAAGAGACCCAGTACTTC. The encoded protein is CASSASGGHQETQYF.

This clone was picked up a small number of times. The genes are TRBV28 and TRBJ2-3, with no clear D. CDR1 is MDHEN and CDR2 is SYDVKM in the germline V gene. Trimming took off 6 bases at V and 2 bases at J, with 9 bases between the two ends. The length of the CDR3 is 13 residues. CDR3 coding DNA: TGTGCCAGCAGGTCCCCCCACACAGATACGCAGTATTTT. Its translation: CASRSPHTDTQYF.

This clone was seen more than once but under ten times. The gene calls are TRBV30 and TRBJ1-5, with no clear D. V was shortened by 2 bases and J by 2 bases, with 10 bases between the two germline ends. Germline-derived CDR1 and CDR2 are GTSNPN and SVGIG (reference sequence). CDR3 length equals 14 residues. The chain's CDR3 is CAWSNLTRNQPQHF. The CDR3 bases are TGTGCCTGGAGTAACCTGACCCGCAATCAGCCCCAGCATTTT.

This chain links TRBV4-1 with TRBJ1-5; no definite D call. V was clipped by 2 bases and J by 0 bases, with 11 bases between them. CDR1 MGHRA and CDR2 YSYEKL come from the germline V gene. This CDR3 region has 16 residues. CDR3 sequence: CASSQIGGASNQPQHF. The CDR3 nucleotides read TGCGCCAGCAGCCAAATAGGCGGCGCTAGCAATCAGCCCCAGCATTTT.

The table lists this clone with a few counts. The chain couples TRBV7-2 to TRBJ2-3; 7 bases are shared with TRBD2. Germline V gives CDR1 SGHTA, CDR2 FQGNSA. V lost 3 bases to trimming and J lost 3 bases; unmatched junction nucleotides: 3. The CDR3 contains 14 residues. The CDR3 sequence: CASSLTSTTDTQYF. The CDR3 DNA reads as TGTGCCAGCAGCTTGACTAGCACAACAGATACGCAGTATTTT.

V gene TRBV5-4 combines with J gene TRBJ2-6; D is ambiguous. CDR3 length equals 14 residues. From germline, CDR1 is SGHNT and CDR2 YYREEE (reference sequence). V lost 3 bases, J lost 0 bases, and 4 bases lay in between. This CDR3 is CASSSSSGANVLTF. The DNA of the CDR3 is TGTGCCAGCAGCTCAAGCTCTGGGGCCAACGTCCTGACTTTC.

The CDR3 protein is CASSPSPQETQYF. CDR3 DNA: TGTGCCAGCTCACCGTCTCCCCAAGAGACCCAGTACTTC. The chain is built from TRBV18 and TRBJ2-5; D not resolved. Germline CDR1 reads KGHSH; CDR2 reads LQKENI. The V gene lost 3 bases and the J gene lost 1 base, with 6 bases spanning the gap. CDR3 length: 13 amino acids.

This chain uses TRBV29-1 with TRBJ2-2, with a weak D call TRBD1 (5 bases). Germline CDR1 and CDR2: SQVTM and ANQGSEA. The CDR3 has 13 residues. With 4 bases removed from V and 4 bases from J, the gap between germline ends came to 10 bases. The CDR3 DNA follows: TGCAGCGTTGGGACATTGTTCACCGGGGAGCTGTTTTTT. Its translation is CSVGTLFTGELFF.

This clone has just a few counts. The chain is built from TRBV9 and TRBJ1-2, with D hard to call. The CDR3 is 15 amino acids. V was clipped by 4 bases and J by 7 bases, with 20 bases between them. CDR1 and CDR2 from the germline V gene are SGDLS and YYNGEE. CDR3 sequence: CASSTWTSPAAGYTF. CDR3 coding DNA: TGTGCCAGCAGCACCTGGACTAGCCCGGCGGCTGGCTACACCTTC.

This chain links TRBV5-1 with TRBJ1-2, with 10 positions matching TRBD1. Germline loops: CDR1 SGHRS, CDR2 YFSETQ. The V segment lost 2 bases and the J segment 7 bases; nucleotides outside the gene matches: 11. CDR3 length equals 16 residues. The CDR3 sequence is CASSFSDRGNIVGYTF. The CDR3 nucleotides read TGCGCCAGCAGCTTCTCGGACAGGGGGAATATAGTTGGCTACACCTTC.

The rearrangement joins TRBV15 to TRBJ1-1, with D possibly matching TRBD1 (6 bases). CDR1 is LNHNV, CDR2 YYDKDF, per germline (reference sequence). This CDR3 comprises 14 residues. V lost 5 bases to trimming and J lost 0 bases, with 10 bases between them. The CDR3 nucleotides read TGTGCCACCAGCGAGACAGGTATGAACACTGAAGCTTTCTTT. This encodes CATSETGMNTEAFF. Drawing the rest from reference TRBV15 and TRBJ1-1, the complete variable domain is DAMVIQNPRYQVTQFGKPVTLSCSQTLNHNVMYWYQQKSSQAPKLLFHYYDKDFNNEADTPDNFQSRRPNTSFCFLDIRSPGLGDTAMYLCATSETGMNTEAFFGQGTRLTVV.

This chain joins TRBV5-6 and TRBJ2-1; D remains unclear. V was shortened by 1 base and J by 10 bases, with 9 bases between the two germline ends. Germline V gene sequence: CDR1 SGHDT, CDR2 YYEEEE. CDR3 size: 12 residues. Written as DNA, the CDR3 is TGTGCCAGCAGCTTGACGGACCGGGAGCAGTTCTTC. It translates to CASSLTDREQFF.

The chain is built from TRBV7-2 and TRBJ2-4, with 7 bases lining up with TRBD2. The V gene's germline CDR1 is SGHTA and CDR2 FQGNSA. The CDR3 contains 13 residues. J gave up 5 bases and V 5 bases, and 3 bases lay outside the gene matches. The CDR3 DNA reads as TGTGCCAGCAGCCGACTAGCAGAAAACATTCAGTACTTC. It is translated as CASSRLAENIQYF.

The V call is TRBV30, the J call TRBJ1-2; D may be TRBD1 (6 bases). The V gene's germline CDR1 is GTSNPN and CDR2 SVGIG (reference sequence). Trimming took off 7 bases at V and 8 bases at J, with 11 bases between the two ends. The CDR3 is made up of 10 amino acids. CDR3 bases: TGTGCCTCCGACAGGTCCGGCTACACCTTC. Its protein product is CASDRSGYTF.

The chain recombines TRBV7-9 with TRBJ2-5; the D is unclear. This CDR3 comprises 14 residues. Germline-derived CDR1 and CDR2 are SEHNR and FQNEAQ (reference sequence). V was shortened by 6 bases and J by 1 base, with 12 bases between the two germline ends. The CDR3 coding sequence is TGTGCCAGCAGTATAGTGTGGGGCCAAGAGACCCAGTACTTC. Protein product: CASSIVWGQETQYF.

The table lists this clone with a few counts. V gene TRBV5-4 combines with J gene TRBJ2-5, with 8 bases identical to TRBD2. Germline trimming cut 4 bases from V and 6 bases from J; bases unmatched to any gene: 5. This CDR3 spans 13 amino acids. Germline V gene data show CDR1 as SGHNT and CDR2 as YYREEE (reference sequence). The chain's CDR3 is CASSLRGGQTQYF. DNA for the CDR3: TGTGCCAGCAGCCTCCGGGGGGGACAGACCCAGTACTTC.

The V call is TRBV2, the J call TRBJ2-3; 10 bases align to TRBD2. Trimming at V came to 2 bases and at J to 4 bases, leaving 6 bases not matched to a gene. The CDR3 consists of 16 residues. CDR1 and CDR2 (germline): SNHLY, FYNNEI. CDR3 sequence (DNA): TGTGCCAGCAGTGAATTGGTAGCGGGGGGCCCAGATACGCAGTATTTT. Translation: CASSELVAGGPDTQYF.

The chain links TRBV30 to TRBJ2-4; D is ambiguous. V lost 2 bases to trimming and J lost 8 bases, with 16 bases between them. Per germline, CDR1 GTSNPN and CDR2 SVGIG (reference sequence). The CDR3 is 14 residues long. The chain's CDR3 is CAWSLGQREDIQYF. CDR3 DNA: TGTGCCTGGAGTCTTGGCCAGCGAGAAGACATTCAGTACTTC.